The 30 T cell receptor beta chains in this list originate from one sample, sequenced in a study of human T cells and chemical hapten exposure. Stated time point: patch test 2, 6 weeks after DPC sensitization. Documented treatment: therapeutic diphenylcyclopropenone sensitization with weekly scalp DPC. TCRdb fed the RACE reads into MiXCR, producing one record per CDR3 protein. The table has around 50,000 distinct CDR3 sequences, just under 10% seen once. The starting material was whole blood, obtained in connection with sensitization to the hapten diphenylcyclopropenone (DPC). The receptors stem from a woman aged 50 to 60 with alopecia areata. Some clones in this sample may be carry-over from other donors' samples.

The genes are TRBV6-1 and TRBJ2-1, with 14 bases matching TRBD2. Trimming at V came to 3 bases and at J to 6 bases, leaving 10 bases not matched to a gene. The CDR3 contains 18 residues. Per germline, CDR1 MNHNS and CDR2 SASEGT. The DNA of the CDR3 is TGTGCCAGCAGTGAGAACTTGGGACTAGCGGGAGTCCCCAATGAGCAGTTCTTC. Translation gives CASSENLGLAGVPNEQFF.

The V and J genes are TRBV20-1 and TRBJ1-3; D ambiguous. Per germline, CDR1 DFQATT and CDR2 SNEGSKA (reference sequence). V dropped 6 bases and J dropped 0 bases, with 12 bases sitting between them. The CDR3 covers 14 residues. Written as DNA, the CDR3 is TGCAGTGCGGAGAGGCCTAGCTCTGGAAACACCATATATTTT. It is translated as CSAERPSSGNTIYF.

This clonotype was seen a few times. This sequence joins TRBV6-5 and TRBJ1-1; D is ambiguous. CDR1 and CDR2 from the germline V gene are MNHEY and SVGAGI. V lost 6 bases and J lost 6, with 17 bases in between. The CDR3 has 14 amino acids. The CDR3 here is CASRPEELLSEAFF. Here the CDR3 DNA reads TGTGCCAGCAGGCCCGAGGAACTGCTTTCTGAAGCTTTCTTT.

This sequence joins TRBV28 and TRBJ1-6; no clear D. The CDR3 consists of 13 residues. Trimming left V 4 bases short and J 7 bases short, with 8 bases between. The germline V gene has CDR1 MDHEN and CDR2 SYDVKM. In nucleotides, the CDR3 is TGTGCCAGCAGTTGGGGTGGGAATTCACCCCTCCACTTT. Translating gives CASSWGGNSPLHF.

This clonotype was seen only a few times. In DNA form, the CDR3 reads TGTGCCAGCAGTTACTCGAGTGTGAAAAACTACGAGCAGTACTTC. Translated: CASSYSSVKNYEQYF. The V gene is TRBV6-2 or TRBV6-3, the J gene TRBJ2-7; D gene uncertain. The CDR3 consists of 15 residues. The V end lost 0 bases, the J end lost 3 bases, and 12 bases lay between the germline ends. Germline lookup yields CDR1 MNHEY and CDR2 SVGEGT.

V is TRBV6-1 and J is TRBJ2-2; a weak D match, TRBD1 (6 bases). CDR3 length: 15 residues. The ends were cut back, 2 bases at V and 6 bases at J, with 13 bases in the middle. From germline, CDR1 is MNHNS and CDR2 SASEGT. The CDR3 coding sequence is TGTGCCAGCAGTGAATTTTATGCAGGGGCCGGGGAGCTGTTTTTT. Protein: CASSEFYAGAGELFF.

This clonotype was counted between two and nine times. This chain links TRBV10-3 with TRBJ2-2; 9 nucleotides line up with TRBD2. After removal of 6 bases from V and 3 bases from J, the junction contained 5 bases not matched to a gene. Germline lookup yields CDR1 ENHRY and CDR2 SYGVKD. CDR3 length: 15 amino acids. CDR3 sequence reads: CAISERGGDTGELFF. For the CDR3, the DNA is TGTGCCATCAGCGAGCGCGGGGGGGACACCGGGGAGCTGTTTTTT.

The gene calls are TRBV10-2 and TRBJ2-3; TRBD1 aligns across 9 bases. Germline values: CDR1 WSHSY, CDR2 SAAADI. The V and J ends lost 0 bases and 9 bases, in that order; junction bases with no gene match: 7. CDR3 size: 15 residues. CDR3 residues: CASSESSGQGYTQYF. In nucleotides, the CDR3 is TGCGCCAGCAGTGAGTCGAGTGGACAGGGGTACACGCAGTATTTT.

The chain's CDR3 is CASRRGHELYEQYF. CDR3 DNA sequence: TGTGCCAGCAGACGGGGACACGAACTCTACGAGCAGTACTTC. The genes are TRBV28 and TRBJ2-7; perhaps TRBD1 as D (6 bases). The CDR3 totals 14 residues. V gave up 6 bases and J gave up 3 bases, with 15 bases separating them. Germline V lookup: CDR1 MDHEN, CDR2 SYDVKM.

The CDR3 here is CASQPPRDTQYF. The CDR3 coding sequence is TGTGCCAGTCAGCCCCCCCGGGATACGCAGTATTTT. The chain uses TRBV28 and TRBJ2-3, with D hard to call. CDR3 length: 12 amino acids. Trimming took 9 bases from V and 6 from J, leaving 13 bases between them. Germline CDR1 MDHEN, CDR2 SYDVKM.

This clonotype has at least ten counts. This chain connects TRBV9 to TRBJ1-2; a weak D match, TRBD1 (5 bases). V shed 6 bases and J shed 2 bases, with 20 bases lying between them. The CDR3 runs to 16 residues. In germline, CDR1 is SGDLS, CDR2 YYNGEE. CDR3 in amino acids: CASTPPGQGLNYGYTF. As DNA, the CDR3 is TGTGCCAGCACCCCCCCGGGTCAGGGTTTGAACTATGGCTACACCTTC.

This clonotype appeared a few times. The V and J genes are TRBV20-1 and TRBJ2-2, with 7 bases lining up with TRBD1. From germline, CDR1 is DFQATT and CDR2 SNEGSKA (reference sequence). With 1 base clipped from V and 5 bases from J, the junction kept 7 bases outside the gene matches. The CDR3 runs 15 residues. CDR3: CSARADRERTGELFF. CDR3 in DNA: TGCAGTGCTAGAGCCGACAGGGAGCGAACCGGGGAGCTGTTTTTT.

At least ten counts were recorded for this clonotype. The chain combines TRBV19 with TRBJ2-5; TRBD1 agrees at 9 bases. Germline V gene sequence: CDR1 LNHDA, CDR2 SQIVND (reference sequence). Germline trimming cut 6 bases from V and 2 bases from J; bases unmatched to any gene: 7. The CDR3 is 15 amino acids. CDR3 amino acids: CASSVGTGRQETQYF. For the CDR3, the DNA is TGTGCCAGTAGCGTCGGGACAGGGCGACAAGAGACCCAGTACTTC.

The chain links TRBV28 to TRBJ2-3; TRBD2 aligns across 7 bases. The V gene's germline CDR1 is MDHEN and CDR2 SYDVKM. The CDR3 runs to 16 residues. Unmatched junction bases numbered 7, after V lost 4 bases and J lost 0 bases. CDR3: CASSSGLYLSTDTQYF. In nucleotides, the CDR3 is TGTGCCAGCAGTTCGGGACTATACCTAAGCACAGATACGCAGTATTTT.

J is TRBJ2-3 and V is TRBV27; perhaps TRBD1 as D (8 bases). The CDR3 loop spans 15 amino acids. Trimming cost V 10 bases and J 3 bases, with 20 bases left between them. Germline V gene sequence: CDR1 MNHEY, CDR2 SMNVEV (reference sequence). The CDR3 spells CATQSPQGGTDTQYF. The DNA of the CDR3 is TGTGCCACCCAGAGCCCACAGGGGGGGACAGATACGCAGTATTTT.

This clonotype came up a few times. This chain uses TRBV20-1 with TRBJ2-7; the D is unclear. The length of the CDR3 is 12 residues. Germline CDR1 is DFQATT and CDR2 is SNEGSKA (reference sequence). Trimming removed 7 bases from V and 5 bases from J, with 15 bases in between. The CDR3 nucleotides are TGCAGTGTCCCAGCAGGTACGAACGAGCAGTACTTC. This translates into CSVPAGTNEQYF.

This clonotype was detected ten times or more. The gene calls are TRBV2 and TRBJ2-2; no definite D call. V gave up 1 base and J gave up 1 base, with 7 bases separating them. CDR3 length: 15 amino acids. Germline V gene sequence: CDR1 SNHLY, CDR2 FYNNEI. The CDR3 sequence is CASSEGRGNTGELFF. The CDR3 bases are TGTGCCAGCAGTGAAGGACGAGGGAACACCGGGGAGCTGTTTTTT.

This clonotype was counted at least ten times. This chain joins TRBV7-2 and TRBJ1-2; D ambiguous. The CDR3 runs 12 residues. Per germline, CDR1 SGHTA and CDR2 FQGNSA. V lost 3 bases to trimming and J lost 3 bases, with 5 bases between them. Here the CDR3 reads CASSLDHYGYTF. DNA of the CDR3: TGTGCCAGCAGCTTGGACCACTATGGCTACACCTTC.

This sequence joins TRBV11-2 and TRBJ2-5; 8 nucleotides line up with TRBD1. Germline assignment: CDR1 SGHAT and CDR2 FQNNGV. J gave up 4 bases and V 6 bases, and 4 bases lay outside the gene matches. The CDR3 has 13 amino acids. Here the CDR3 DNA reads TGTGCCAGCAGTCCTGGACAGGGAGAGACCCAGTACTTC. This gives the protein CASSPGQGETQYF.

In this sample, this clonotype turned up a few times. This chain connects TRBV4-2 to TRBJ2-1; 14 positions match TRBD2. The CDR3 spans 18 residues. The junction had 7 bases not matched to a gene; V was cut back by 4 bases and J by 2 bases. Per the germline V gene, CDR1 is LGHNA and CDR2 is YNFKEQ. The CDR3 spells CASSPGLAGGLAYNEQFF. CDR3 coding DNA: TGTGCCAGCAGCCCCGGACTAGCGGGGGGATTGGCCTACAATGAGCAGTTCTTC.

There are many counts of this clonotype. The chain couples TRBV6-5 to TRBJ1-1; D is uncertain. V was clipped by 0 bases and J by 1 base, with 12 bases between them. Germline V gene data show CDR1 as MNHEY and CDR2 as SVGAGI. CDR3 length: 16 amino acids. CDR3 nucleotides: TGTGCCAGCAGTTACTCGATTGCCATCCCGAACACTGAAGCTTTCTTT. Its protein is CASSYSIAIPNTEAFF.

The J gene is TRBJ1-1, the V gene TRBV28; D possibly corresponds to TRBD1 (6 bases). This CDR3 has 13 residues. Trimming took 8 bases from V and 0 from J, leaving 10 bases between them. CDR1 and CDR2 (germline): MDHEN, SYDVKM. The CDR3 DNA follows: TGTGCCAGCGTTTGGGGGCTGAACACTGAAGCTTTCTTT. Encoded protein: CASVWGLNTEAFF.

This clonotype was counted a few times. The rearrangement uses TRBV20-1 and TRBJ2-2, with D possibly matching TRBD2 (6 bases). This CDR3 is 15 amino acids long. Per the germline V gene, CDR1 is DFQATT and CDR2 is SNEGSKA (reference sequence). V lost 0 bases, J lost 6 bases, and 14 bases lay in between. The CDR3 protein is CSARDPGVGSGELFF. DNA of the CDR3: TGCAGTGCTAGAGATCCGGGGGTAGGCTCCGGGGAGCTGTTTTTT.

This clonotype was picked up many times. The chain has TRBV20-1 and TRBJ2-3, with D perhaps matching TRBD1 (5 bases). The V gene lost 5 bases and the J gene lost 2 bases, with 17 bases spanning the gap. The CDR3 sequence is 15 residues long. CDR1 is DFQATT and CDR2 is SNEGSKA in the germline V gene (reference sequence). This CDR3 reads CSAPQGASLTDTQYF. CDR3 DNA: TGCAGTGCTCCCCAAGGGGCCTCCCTCACAGATACGCAGTATTTT.

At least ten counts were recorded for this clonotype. The CDR3 DNA reads TGCAGTGCGGGACAGTACGGCTACACCTTC. It codes for CSAGQYGYTF. V gene TRBV20-1 combines with J gene TRBJ1-2, with 7 bases aligning to TRBD1. Germline V gene sequence: CDR1 DFQATT, CDR2 SNEGSKA (reference sequence). The CDR3 runs to 10 residues. Trimming cost V 6 bases and J 8 bases; bases outside gene matches: 3.

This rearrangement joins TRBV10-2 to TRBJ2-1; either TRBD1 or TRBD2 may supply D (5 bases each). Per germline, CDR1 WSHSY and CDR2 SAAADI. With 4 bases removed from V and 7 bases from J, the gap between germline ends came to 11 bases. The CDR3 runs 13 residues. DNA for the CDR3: TGCGCCAGCAGTGTTGGGACCTTAAATGAGCAGTTCTTC. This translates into CASSVGTLNEQFF.

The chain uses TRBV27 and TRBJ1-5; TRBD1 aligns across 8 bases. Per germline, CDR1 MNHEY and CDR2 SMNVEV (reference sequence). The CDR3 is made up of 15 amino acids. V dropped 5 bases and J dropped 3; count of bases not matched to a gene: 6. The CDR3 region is CASSRQGLDNQPQHF. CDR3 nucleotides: TGTGCCAGCAGTAGACAGGGGCTTGACAATCAGCCCCAGCATTTT.

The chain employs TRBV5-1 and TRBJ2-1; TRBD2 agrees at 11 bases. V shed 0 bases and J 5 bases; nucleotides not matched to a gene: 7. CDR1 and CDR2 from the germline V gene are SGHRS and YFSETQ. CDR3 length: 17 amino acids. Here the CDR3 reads CASSLGHLAGGDNEQFF. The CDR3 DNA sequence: TGCGCCAGCAGCTTGGGCCACTTAGCGGGAGGGGACAATGAGCAGTTCTTC. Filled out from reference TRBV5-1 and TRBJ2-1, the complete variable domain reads KAGVTQTPRYLIKTRGQQVTLSCSPISGHRSVSWYQQTPGQGLQFLFEYFSETQRNKGNFPGRFSGRQFSNSRSEMNVSTLELGDSALYLCASSLGHLAGGDNEQFFGPGTRLTVL.

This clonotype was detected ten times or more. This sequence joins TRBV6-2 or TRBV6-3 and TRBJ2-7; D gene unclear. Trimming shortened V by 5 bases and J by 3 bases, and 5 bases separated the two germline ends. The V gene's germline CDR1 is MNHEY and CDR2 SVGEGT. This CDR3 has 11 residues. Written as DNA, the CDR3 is TGTGCCAGCAGTGACCGCTACGAGCAGTACTTC. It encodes CASSDRYEQYF.

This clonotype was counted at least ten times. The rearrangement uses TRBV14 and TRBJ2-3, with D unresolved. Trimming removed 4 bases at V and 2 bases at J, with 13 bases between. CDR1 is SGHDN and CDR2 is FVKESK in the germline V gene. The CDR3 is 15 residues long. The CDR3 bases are TGTGCCAGCAGCCCAACCGTGCGGAACACAGATACGCAGTATTTT. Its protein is CASSPTVRNTDTQYF.